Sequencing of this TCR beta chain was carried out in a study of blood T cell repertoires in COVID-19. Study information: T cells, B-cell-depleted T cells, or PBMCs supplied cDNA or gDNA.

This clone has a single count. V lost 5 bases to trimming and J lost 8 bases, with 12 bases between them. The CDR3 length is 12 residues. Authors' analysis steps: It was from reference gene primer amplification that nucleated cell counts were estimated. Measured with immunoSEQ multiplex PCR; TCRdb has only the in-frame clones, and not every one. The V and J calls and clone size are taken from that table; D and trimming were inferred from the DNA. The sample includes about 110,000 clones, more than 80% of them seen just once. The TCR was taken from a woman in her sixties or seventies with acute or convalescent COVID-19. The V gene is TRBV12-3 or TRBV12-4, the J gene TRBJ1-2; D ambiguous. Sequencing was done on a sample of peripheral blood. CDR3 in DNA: TGTGCCAGCAGTACGGGGTCTGGAGGCTACACCTTC. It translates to CASSTGSGGYTF.